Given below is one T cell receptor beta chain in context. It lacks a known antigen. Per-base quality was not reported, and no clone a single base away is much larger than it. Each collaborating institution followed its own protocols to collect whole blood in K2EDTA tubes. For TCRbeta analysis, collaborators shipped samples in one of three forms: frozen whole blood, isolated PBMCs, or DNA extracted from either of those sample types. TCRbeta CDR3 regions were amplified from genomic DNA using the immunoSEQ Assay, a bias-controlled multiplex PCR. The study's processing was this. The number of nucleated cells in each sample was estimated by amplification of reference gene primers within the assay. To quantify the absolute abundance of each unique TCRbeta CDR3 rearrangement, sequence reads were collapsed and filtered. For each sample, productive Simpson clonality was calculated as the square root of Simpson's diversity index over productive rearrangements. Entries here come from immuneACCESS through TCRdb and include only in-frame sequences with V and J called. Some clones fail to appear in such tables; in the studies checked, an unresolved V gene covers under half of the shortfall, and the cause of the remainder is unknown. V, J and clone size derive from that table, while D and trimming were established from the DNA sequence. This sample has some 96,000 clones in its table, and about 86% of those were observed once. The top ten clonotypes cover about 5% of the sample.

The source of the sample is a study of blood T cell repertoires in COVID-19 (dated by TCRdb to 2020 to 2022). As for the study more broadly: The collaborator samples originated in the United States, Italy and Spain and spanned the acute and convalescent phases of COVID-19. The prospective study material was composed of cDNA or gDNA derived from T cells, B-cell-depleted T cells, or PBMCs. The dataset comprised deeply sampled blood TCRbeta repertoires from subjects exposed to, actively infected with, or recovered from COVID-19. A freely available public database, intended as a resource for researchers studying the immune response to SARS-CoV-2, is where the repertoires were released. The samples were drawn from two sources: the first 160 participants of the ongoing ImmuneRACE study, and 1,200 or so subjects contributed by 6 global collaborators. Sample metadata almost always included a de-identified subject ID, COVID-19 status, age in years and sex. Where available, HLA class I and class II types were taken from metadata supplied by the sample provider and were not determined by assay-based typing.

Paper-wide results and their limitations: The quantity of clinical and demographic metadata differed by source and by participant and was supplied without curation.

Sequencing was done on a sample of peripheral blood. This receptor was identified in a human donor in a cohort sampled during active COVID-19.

The CDR3 protein sequence reads: CASSGVTGGPREQYF. The sequenced DNA: TGTGCCAGCAGTGGTGTGACGGGAGGGCCGCGTGAGCAGTACTTC. The rearranged chain carries TRBV2 and TRBJ2-7, with 8 central nucleotides matching TRBD2. V is cut back by 4 bases and J by 7 bases, with 12 bases in the junction unmatched. Reading the germline V gene gives CDR1 SNHLY and CDR2 FYNNEI. Taken from cysteine to phenylalanine, the CDR3 has 15 residues. This entry keeps only the CDR3 DNA: 45 bases, framed from base 1.